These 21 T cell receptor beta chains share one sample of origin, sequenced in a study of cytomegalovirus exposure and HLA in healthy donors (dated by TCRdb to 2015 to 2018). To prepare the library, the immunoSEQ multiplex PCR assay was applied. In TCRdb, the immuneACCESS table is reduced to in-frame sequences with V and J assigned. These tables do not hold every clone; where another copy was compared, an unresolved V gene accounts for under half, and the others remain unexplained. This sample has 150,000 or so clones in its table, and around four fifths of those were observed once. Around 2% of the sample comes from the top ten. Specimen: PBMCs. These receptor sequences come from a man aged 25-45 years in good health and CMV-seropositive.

As DNA, the CDR3 is TGTGCCAGCAGCTTAGCGGGTAGGGGAACCACCTACGAGCAGTACTTC. The encoded protein is CASSLAGRGTTYEQYF. The chain couples TRBV7-2 to TRBJ2-7; D possibly corresponds to TRBD1 (5 bases). V dropped 0 bases and J dropped 2 bases, with 14 bases sitting between them. The germline CDR1 and CDR2 sequences are SGHTA and FQGNSA. The CDR3 runs to 16 residues.

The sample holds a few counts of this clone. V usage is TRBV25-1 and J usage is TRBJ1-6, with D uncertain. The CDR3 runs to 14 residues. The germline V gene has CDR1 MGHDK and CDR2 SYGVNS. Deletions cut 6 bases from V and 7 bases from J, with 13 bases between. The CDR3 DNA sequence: TGTGCCAGCAGCCCCCCTCGGTTCAATTCACCCCTCCACTTT. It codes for CASSPPRFNSPLHF. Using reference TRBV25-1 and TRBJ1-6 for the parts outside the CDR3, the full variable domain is EADIYQTPRYLVIGTGKKITLECSQTMGHDKMYWYQQDPGMELHLIHYSYGVNSTEKGDLSSESTVSRIRTEHFPLTLESARPSHTSQYLCASSPPRFNSPLHFGNGTRLTVT.

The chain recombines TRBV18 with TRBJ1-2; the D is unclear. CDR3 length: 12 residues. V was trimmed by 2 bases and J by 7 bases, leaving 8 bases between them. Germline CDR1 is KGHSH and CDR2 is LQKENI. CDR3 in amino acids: CASSPSSGGYTF. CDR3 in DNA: TGTGCCAGCTCACCATCCTCGGGTGGCTACACCTTC.

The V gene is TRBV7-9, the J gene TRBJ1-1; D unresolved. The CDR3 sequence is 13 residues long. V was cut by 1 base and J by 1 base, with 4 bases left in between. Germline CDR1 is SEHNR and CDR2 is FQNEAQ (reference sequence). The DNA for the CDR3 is TGTGCCAGCAGCTTAGAGAGGAACACTGAAGCTTTCTTT. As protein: CASSLERNTEAFF.

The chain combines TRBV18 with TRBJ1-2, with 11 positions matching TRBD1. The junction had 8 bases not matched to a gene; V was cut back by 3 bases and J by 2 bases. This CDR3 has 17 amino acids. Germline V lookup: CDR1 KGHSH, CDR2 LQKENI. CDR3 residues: CASSPRDRGISNYGYTF. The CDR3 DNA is TGTGCCAGCTCACCTAGGGACAGGGGGATCTCGAACTATGGCTACACCTTC.

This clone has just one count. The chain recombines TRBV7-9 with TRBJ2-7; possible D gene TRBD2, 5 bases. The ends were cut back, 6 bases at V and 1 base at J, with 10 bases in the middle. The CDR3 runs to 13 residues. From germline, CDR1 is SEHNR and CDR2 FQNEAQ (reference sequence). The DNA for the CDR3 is TGTGCCAGCAGGGCAGGCGGGTCCTACGAGCAGTACTTC. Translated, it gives CASRAGGSYEQYF.

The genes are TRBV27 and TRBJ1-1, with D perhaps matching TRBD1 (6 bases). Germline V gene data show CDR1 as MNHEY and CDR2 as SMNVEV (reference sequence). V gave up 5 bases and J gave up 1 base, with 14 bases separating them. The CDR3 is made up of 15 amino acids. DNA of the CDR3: TGTGCCAGCAGTCCCCCCCCACAGGGGAACACTGAAGCTTTCTTT. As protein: CASSPPPQGNTEAFF.

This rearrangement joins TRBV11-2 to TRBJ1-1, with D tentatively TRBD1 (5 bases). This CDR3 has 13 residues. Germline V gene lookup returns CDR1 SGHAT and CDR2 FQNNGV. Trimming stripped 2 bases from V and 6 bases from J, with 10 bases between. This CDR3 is CASSLPQGSEAFF. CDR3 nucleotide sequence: TGTGCCAGCAGCTTACCGCAGGGCTCTGAAGCTTTCTTT.

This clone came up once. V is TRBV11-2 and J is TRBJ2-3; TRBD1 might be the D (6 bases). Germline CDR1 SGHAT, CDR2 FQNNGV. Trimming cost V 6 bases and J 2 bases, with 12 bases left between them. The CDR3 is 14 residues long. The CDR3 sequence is CASRPRTVTDTQYF. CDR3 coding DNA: TGTGCCAGCAGACCAAGGACAGTCACAGATACGCAGTATTTT. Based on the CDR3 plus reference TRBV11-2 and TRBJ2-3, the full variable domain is EAGVAQSPRYKIIEKRQSVAFWCNPISGHATLYWYQQILGQGPKLLIQFQNNGVVDDSQLPKDRFSAERLKGVDSTLKIQPAKLEDSAVYLCASRPRTVTDTQYFGPGTRLTVL.

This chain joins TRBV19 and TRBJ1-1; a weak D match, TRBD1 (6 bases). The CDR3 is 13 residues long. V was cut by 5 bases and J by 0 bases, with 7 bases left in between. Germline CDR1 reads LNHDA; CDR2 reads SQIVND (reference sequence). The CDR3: CASSGGMNTEAFF. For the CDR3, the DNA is TGTGCCAGTAGTGGGGGCATGAACACTGAAGCTTTCTTT.

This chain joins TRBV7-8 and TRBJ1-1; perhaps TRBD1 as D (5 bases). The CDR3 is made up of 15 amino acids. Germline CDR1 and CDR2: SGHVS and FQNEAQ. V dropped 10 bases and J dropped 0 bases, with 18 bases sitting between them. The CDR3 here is CATIGARGMNTEAFF. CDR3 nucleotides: TGTGCCACCATAGGGGCGCGGGGCATGAACACTGAAGCTTTCTTT. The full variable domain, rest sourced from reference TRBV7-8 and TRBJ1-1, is GAGVSQSPRYKVAKRGQDVALRCDPISGHVSLFWYQQALGQGPEFLTYFQNEAQLDKSGLPSDRFFAERPEGSVSTLKIQRTQQEDSAVYLCATIGARGMNTEAFFGQGTRLTVV.

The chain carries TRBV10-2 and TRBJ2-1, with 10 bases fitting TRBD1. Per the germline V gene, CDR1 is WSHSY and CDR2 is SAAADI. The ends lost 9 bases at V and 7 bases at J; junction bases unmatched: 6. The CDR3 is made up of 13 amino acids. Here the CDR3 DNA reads TGCGCCAGTCGGACAGGGGGGGGGAATGAGCAGTTCTTC. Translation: CASRTGGGNEQFF.

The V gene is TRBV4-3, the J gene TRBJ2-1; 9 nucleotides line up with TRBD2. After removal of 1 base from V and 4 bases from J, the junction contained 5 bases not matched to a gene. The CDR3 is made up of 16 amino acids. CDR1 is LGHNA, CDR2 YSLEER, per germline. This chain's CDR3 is CASSQVAAGGYNEQFF. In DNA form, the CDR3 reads TGCGCCAGCAGCCAAGTTGCGGCGGGGGGGTACAATGAGCAGTTCTTC.

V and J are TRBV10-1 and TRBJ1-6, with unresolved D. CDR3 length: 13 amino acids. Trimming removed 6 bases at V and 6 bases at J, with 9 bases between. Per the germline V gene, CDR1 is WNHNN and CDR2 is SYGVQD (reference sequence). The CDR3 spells CASSRSSNSPLHF. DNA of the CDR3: TGCGCCAGCAGCCGGAGTAGTAATTCACCCCTCCACTTT.

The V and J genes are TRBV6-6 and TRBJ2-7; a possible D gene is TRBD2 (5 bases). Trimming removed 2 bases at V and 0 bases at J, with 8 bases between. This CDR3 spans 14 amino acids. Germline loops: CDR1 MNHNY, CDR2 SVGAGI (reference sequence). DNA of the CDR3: TGTGCCAGCAGTTACGGAGGTTACTCCTACGAGCAGTACTTC. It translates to CASSYGGYSYEQYF.

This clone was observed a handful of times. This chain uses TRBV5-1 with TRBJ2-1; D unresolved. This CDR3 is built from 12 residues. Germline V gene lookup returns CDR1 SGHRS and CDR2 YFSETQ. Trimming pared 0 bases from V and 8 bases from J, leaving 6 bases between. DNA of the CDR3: TGCGCCAGCAGCTTGGGAGAGGATGAGCAGTTCTTC. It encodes CASSLGEDEQFF.

CDR3 nucleotide sequence: TGTGCCAGCAGCGTAGCCCCACAGGGGAAAGAGACCCAGTACTTC. Encoded protein: CASSVAPQGKETQYF. The J gene is TRBJ2-5, the V gene TRBV9, with 7 bases fitting TRBD1. Trimming at V came to 0 bases and at J to 3 bases, leaving 5 bases not matched to a gene. The CDR3 is 15 residues long. Germline V gene lookup returns CDR1 SGDLS and CDR2 YYNGEE.

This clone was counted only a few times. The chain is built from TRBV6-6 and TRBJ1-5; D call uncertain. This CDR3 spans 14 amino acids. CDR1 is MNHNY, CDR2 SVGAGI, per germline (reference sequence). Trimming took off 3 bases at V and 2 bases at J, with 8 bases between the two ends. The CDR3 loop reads CASSYWSRNQPQHF. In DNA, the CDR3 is TGTGCCAGCAGTTATTGGAGTCGCAATCAGCCCCAGCATTTT.

The CDR3 sequence: CASIGENQPQHF. CDR3 DNA sequence: TGTGCCAGCATCGGAGAGAATCAGCCCCAGCATTTT. The V gene is TRBV2, the J gene TRBJ1-5; D is unresolved. There are 12 residues in the CDR3. V shed 7 bases and J shed 4 bases, with 8 bases lying between them. Germline-derived CDR1 and CDR2 are SNHLY and FYNNEI.

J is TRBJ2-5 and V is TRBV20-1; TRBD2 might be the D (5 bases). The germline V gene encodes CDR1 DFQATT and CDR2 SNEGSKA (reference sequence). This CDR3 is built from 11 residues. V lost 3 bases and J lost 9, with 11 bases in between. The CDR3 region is CSASRVRAQYF. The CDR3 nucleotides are TGCAGTGCTAGCCGAGTGCGGGCCCAGTACTTC.

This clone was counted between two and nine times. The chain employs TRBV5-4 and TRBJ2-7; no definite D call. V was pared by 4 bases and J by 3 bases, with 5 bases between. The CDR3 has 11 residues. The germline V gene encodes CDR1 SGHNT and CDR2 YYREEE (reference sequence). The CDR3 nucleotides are TGTGCCAGCAGCCTAGGCTACGAGCAGTACTTC. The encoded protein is CASSLGYEQYF.